This T cell receptor beta chain was sequenced for a study of T cell changes during pregnancy in multiple sclerosis. This clone has more than one count but fewer than ten. V dropped 1 base and J dropped 0; count of bases not matched to a gene: 11. In germline, CDR1 is SGDLS, CDR2 YYNGEE. This CDR3 has 20 amino acids. Repertoires were generated with immunoSEQ multiplex PCR, while TCRdb's copy carries only in-frame clones and drops some. The sample carries some 22,000 clones, more than 75% recorded once. This receptor was obtained from a female donor with multiple sclerosis, enrolled in a pregnancy study. The chain uses TRBV9 and TRBJ2-6, with TRBD2 matching over 9 bases. The material was CD8+ T cells from peripheral blood mononuclear cells, obtained before pregnancy. CDR3 in DNA: TGTGCCAGCAGCGTAACGTCGGTGGCGGGGGGGAGCTCTGGGGCCAACGTCCTGACTTTC. Amino acid sequence: CASSVTSVAGGSSGANVLTF.